This TCR beta chain is drawn from a study of cytomegalovirus exposure and HLA in healthy donors. PCR amplification relied on 60 Vbeta primers (plus 13 Jbeta primers). The data were produced by immunoSEQ multiplex PCR, yet TCRdb's version contains in-frame clones alone and is incomplete. The profile shows fewer than 350,000 clones, roughly 89% of them singletons. In this sample, this clone turned up once. The CDR3 has 15 amino acids. Germline CDR1 is GTSNPN and CDR2 is SVGIG (reference sequence). The ends were cut back, 1 base at V and 2 bases at J, with 12 bases in the middle. Material: PBMCs. V is TRBV30 and J is TRBJ1-3; weak D call: TRBD1 (5 bases). This receptor was taken from a young woman in good health and CMV-seronegative. CDR3 coding DNA: TGTGCCTGGAGTGCCAGGGTTAGTACTGGAAACACCATATATTTT. This gives the protein CAWSARVSTGNTIYF.